Included here is one T cell receptor (beta chain) sequence, with context. What it recognizes is unknown. Germline CDR1 is DFQATT and CDR2 is SNEGSKA (reference sequence). CDR3 length: 15 residues. The trim removed 4 bases at V and 0 bases at J, leaving 7 bases unmatched. The sample is drawn from a study of Graves' ophthalmopathy and Graves' hyperthyroidism. TCR beta CDR3 amplification used RNA transcripts. The first-round RT-PCR employed HTBI primers together with the Qiagen OneStep RT-PCR kit. A multiplex PCR was then performed as the second round. TCRdb recomputed calls from the multiplex PCR reads with MiXCR, one row per CDR3 protein. Of more than 1,000,000 distinct CDR3 sequences in the sample, about two fifths were seen once. Study outcomes and limitations: At around 70% sensitivity and approximately 72% specificity, the model predicted progression of the ophthalmopathy.

This sequence joins TRBV20-1 and TRBJ2-7, with 9 bases that match TRBD2. The receptor's source is an adult man with Graves' hyperthyroidism. Input material: peripheral blood or thyroid tissue (not recorded which). The DNA for the CDR3 is TGCAGTGCTAAGGGGGCTAGCGGGATCTCCTACGAGCAGTACTTC. The encoded protein is CSAKGASGISYEQYF.